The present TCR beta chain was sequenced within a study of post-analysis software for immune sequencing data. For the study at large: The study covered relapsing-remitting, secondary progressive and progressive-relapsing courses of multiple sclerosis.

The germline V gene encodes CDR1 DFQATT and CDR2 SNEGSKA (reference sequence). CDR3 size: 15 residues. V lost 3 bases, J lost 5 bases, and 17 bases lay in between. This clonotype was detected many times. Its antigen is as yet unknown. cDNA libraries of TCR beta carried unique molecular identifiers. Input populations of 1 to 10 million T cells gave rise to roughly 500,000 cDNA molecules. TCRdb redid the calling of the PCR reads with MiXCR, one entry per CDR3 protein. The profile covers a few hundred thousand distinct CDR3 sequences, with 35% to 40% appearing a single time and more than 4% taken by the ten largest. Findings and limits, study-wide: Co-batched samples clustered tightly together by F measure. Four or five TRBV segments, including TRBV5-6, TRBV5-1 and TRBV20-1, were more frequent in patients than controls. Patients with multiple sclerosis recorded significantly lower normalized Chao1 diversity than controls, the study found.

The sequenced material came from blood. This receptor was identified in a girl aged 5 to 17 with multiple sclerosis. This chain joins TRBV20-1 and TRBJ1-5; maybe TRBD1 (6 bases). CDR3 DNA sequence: TGCAGTGCTAGTTTGTTGGGGGGCGCGGATCAGCCCCAGCATTTT. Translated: CSASLLGGADQPQHF.